A selection of T cell receptor beta chains follows, all from one sample in a study of blood T cell repertoires in COVID-19. Assay: immunoSEQ multiplex PCR; the TCRdb copy retains only in-frame clones and omits some. The repertoire consists of about 100,000 clones, with approximately 88% occurring once and the leading ten covering 4.5% to 6%. Sequencing was carried out using peripheral blood. These TCRs come from a man aged 40-55 years with active or convalescent COVID-19. CDR3s include the opening cysteine and the closing phenylalanine or tryptophan. Each record gives: clone size, J gene, D gene, V gene, CDR3 protein. A D gene is named only where the DNA matches it firmly. Not every row has a clone size; where given, it reads once, few, many or a size class.

once | TRBJ2-5 | TRBD2 | TRBV11-2 | CASSLGTSGQETQYF
- | TRBJ2-2 | - | TRBV6-5 | CASSYSFTGVAGELFF
- | TRBJ1-1 | - | TRBV3-1/TRBV3-2 | CASSQGTLTEAFF
- | TRBJ1-5 | TRBD1 | TRBV28 | CASSEDRGGQPQHF
- | TRBJ1-2 | - | TRBV7-2 | CASSLDGGLGYTF
once | TRBJ2-7 | - | TRBV27 | CASSISRGGLYEQYF
once | TRBJ2-1 | TRBD2 | TRBV5-1 | CASSTSGSSSSYNEQFF
- | TRBJ2-3 | TRBD2 | TRBV9 | CASSGTSGFTDTQYF
many | TRBJ2-7 | TRBD1 | TRBV7-9 | CASSATNRGLDEQYF
- | TRBJ2-6 | TRBD2 | TRBV14 | CASSQDGNGRPPGANVLTF
- | TRBJ2-1 | TRBD2 | TRBV18 | CASSPPGLAGGQFF
- | TRBJ2-7 | TRBD2 | TRBV9 | CASSVGGGSLDEQYF
- | TRBJ1-1 | - | TRBV5-1 | CARSGGWMGNTEAFF
- | TRBJ2-2 | TRBD1 | TRBV7-3 | CASSLEGQINTGELFF
- | TRBJ1-3 | TRBD1 | TRBV3-1/TRBV3-2 | CASSLSPGQVYF
- | TRBJ1-1 | TRBD1 | TRBV12-3/TRBV12-4 | CASSYRDSKAFF
- | TRBJ2-7 | - | TRBV28 | CASSLAGLTYEQYF
- | TRBJ1-3 | - | TRBV18 | CASSSPGQGTQNTIYF
- | TRBJ1-1 | - | TRBV28 | CASSLGAKEAFF
- | TRBJ2-4 | - | TRBV3-1/TRBV3-2 | CASSQAGTIKNIQYF
- | TRBJ2-5 | TRBD1 | TRBV5-1 | CASSLQGAGGKTQYF
- | TRBJ1-5 | - | TRBV10-3 | CAINMGGGNQPQHF
- | TRBJ2-3 | TRBD1 | TRBV30 | CAWDRALKSTQYF
- | TRBJ1-6 | - | TRBV3-1/TRBV3-2 | CASSQDRGSPLHF
- | TRBJ2-3 | TRBD1 | TRBV6-1 | CASSSYDRGTDTQYF
- | TRBJ1-4 | TRBD1 | TRBV28 | CASSPQAGTGGEKLFF
- | TRBJ1-1 | - | TRBV27 | CASSLGRGNTEAFF
- | TRBJ2-7 | - | TRBV7-3 | CASSLIRGYEQYF
- | TRBJ2-3 | - | TRBV9 | CASSVAPLPSTDTQYF
- | TRBJ2-7 | TRBD1 | TRBV2 | CASRDRASYEQYF
- | TRBJ1-1 | - | TRBV5-1 | CASARSGGIVTEAFF
- | TRBJ1-2 | - | TRBV7-2 | CASSLLYGEGYGYTF
- | TRBJ2-6 | - | TRBV28 | CASSLGGSSSGANVLTF
- | TRBJ1-2 | TRBD1 | TRBV28 | CASSSSWGQSYGYTF
- | TRBJ1-2 | - | TRBV27 | CASLGPARWGGQGYTF
- | TRBJ1-6 | - | TRBV2 | CASSDHATGSLHF
- | TRBJ2-1 | - | TRBV24-1 | CATSAGRGGMAEQFF
- | TRBJ1-2 | TRBD1 | TRBV27 | CASSSEYRGQGPGYTF
- | TRBJ1-5 | - | TRBV27 | CASSLWPDSNQPQHF
- | TRBJ1-1 | - | TRBV28 | CASSLRGEGRFEAFF
- | TRBJ1-3 | - | TRBV7-2 | CASSLAGGNSGNTIYF
- | TRBJ2-1 | TRBD2 | TRBV20-1 | CSASLLAGGFNEQFF
- | TRBJ1-2 | - | TRBV14 | CASSQAGSYGYTF